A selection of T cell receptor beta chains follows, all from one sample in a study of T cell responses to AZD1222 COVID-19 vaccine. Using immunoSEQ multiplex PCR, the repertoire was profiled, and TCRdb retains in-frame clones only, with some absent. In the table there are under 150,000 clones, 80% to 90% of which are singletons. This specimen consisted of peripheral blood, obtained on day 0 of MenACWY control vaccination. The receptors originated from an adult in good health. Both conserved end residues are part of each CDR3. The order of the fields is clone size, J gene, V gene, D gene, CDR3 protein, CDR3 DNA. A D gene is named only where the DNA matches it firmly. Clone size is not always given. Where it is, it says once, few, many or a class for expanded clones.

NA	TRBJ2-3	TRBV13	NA	CASSFSYPPGQHVDTQYF	TGTGCCAGCAGCTTTTCCTATCCGCCGGGACAACATGTCGATACGCAGTATTTT
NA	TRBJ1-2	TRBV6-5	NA	CASRDIQDLYGYTF	TGTGCCAGCAGGGACATACAGGACCTCTATGGCTACACCTTC
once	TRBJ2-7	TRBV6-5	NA	CASSPRTVVAYEQYF	TGTGCCAGCAGTCCTAGGACGGTCGTGGCCTACGAGCAGTACTTC
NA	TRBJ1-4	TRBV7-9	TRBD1	CASSSQGWSEKLFF	TGTGCCAGCAGCTCACAGGGGTGGAGTGAAAAACTGTTTTTT
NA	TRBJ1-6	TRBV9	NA	CASSVSIRDSPLHF	TGTGCCAGCAGCGTATCTATTCGGGATTCACCCCTCCACTTT
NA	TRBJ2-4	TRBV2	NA	CASSEREAKNIQYF	TGTGCCAGCAGTGAGCGGGAAGCCAAAAACATTCAGTACTTC
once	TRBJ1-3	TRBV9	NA	CASSASPVSSGNTIYF	TGTGCCAGCAGCGCTTCCCCCGTGAGCTCTGGAAACACCATATATTTT
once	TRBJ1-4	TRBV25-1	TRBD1	CASSDHRGLDEKLFF	TGTGCCAGCAGTGATCACAGGGGGCTTGATGAAAAACTGTTTTTT
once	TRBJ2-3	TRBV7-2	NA	CASSLGTGTDTQYF	TGTGCCAGCAGCTTAGGGACCGGCACAGATACGCAGTATTTT
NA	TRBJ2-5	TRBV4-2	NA	CASSQDFQETQYF	TGTGCCAGCAGCCAAGATTTTCAGGAGACCCAGTACTTC
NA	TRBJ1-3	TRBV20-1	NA	CSASVAFGNTIYF	TGCAGTGCTAGTGTGGCATTCGGAAACACCATATATTTT
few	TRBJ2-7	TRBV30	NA	CAWRRRDGRYEQYF	TGTGCCTGGAGGCGCCGGGACGGACGATACGAGCAGTACTTC
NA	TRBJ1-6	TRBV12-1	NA	CASSLQVPTPRRGSPLHF	TGTGCCAGCAGCCTGCAAGTGCCGACCCCTAGACGAGGTTCACCCCTCCACTTT
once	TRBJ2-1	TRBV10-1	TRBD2	CASSRTTSGANEQFF	TGCGCCAGCTCCAGGACCACTAGCGGGGCCAATGAGCAGTTCTTC
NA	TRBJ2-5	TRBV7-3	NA	CASSLNPEWPQYF	TGTGCCAGCAGCTTAAACCCTGAGTGGCCCCAGTACTTC